The rows below give T cell receptor beta chains drawn from one sample of a study of tumor and adjacent non-tumor tissue in lung cancer. MiXCR, run by TCRdb on the multiplex PCR reads, gives a single entry per CDR3 protein. The data hold approximately 75,000 distinct CDR3 sequences, with 60% to 85% observed a single time. Material for sequencing was lung tumor tissue. Source of these receptors: a woman aged 50 to 65 with non-small cell lung cancer. Both conserved end residues are part of each CDR3. D genes are given only for firm matches. Clone size, where shown, is once, few, many, or a class for clones that have expanded.

v_gene,j_gene,len,d_gene,abundance,CDR3aa,CDR3nt
TRBV6-1,TRBJ2-3,15,NA,NA,CASSGAAVVYDTQYF,TGTGCCAGCAGTGGGGCAGCGGTGGTTTACGATACGCAGTATTTT
TRBV12-3/TRBV12-4,TRBJ2-2,16,TRBD2,NA,CASMAAMGLYTGELFF,TGTGCCAGCATGGCGGCAATGGGACTATATACCGGGGAGCTGTTTTTT
TRBV5-4,TRBJ2-3,16,TRBD2,NA,CVSSFPLAGVGDTQYF,TGTGTTAGCAGTTTCCCCTTAGCGGGAGTCGGAGATACGCAGTATTTT
TRBV5-4,TRBJ2-5,15,NA,NA,CANSFGLTGQETQYF,TGTGCCAACAGCTTCGGACTAACGGGGCAAGAGACCCAGTACTTC
TRBV5-1,TRBJ2-7,16,TRBD1,many,CASSLSPGQGAHEQYF,TGCGCCAGCAGCTTGTCACCGGGACAGGGGGCCCACGAGCAGTACTTC
TRBV7-8,TRBJ1-5,14,NA,many,CASSLWQFNQPQHF,TGTGCCAGCAGCTTATGGCAGTTCAATCAGCCCCAGCATTTT
TRBV6-6,TRBJ2-1,17,TRBD2,NA,CTSSYGLGTGGPNEQSF,TGTACCAGCAGTTACGGGCTAGGGACGGGAGGGCCTAATGAGCAGTCCTTC
TRBV10-1,TRBJ2-2,13,NA,NA,CANISGNTGELFF,TGCGCCAACATTAGCGGGAACACCGGGGAGCTGTTTTTT
TRBV5-1,TRBJ2-1,16,NA,NA,CASSAFFDRAYYEQFF,TGCGCCAGCAGCGCATTTTTCGACAGAGCCTACTATGAGCAGTTCTTC
TRBV6-6,TRBJ1-5,15,NA,once,CVSSYGQDTNQPQHF,TGTGTCAGCAGTTACGGCCAGGATACTAATCAGCCCCAGCATTTT
TRBV7-8,TRBJ1-5,16,NA,NA,CASSLRRDTGNQSQHF,TGTGCCAGTAGCTTAAGACGGGATACGGGCAATCAGTCCCAGCATTTT
TRBV7-9,TRBJ2-3,17,TRBD2,NA,CASSLEASGSFTDTQYF,TGTGCCAGCAGTTTAGAGGCTAGCGGGAGTTTTACAGATACGCAGTATTTT
TRBV11-1,TRBJ2-1,14,TRBD2,NA,CASSPGREDYEQFF,TGTGCCAGCAGCCCCGGCCGGGAGGACTATGAGCAGTTCTTT
TRBV6-1,TRBJ2-1,19,TRBD2,NA,CTSSEDGSGSGKSYTEQFF,TGTACCAGCTCTGAGGACGGTAGCGGGAGTGGCAAATCCTACACTGAGCAGTTCTTC
TRBV4-2,TRBJ1-3,15,TRBD1,NA,CASSHGQGEGNTIYF,TGTGCCAGCAGCCATGGACAGGGGGAAGGAAACACCATATATTTT
TRBV6-2/TRBV6-3,TRBJ1-2,14,NA,NA,CASSPGTVNYGYAF,TGTGCCAGTAGCCCCGGGACGGTAAACTATGGCTACGCCTTC
TRBV11-2,TRBJ2-3,21,TRBD2,NA,CAGIPLVQAWTSGRSTDTQYF,TGTGCCGGCATTCCTTTAGTTCAGGCCTGGACTAGCGGGAGGAGCACAGATACGCAGTATTTT
TRBV12-3/TRBV12-4,TRBJ2-1,12,NA,NA,CVSSKTVGEQFF,TGTGTCAGCAGTAAAACAGTGGGTGAGCAGTTCTTC
TRBV6-6,TRBJ2-3,14,NA,NA,CANTPGGHTDTQYF,TGTGCCAACACTCCAGGAGGCCATACAGATACGCAGTATTTT
TRBV10-2,TRBJ2-1,15,NA,NA,CASRDLLKQYNEQFF,TGCGCTAGTAGGGACCTACTAAAGCAGTACAATGAGCAGTTCTTC
TRBV4-1,TRBJ2-4,18,NA,once,CASSQVNMGLAAKNIQYF,TGCGCTAGCAGCCAAGTCAATATGGGCCTCGCAGCCAAAAACATTCAGTACTTC
TRBV7-9,TRBJ2-7,14,TRBD1,once,CASSFRDRAYVQYF,TGTGCCAGCAGCTTCCGGGACAGAGCATACGTGCAGTACTTC
TRBV6-1,TRBJ1-6,12,NA,NA,CANSMGNSPFHF,TGTGCCAACAGCATGGGGAATTCACCCTTCCACTTT
TRBV6-6,TRBJ2-7,14,TRBD2,NA,CASSREGGGYDQYF,TGTGCCAGCAGTAGGGAGGGAGGCGGGTACGACCAGTACTTC